The next 30 T cell receptor beta chains were all read from a single sample in a study of early T cells in non-severe SARS-CoV-2 infection. MiXCR, applied by TCRdb to the 5' RACE reads, yields one record per CDR3 protein. The repertoire holds under 85,000 distinct CDR3 sequences, with roughly 12% as singletons. The specimen sequenced was whole blood. All receptors derive from an adult who was a healthcare worker with PCR-confirmed SARS-CoV-2 infection or an uninfected control (not recorded which).

In this sample, this clonotype turned up a few times. V is TRBV7-3 and J is TRBJ2-3; D call uncertain. The V gene lost 3 bases and the J gene lost 6 bases, with 10 bases spanning the gap. From germline, CDR1 is SGHTA and CDR2 FQGTGA. This CDR3 contains 13 residues. CDR3 DNA sequence: TGTGCCAGCAGCTTTTTTACTTGGGATACGCAGTATTTT. This sequence encodes CASSFFTWDTQYF.

This chain uses TRBV11-2 with TRBJ2-7; 13 bases match TRBD2. This CDR3 comprises 21 residues. V lost 3 bases, J lost 3 bases, and 20 bases stayed unmatched. Germline V gives CDR1 SGHAT, CDR2 FQNNGV. The CDR3 spells CASSFGFTGTSGTYRGYEQYF. The CDR3 DNA reads as TGTGCCAGCAGCTTTGGGTTCACTGGGACTAGCGGGACCTACAGGGGCTACGAGCAGTACTTC.

In this sample, this clonotype turned up many times. The gene calls are TRBV12-3 or TRBV12-4 and TRBJ1-5; TRBD1 aligns across 10 bases. With V trimmed by 1 base and J by 4 bases, 4 bases remained unmatched. The length of the CDR3 is 16 residues. The CDR3 region has the DNA TGTGCCAGCAGTTTAGGGGACAGGGGTTTGAATCAGCCCCAGCATTTT. This gives the protein CASSLGDRGLNQPQHF.

CDR3 in amino acids: CASTRRLERGPTGELFF. CDR3 in DNA: TGTGCCAGCACCAGACGGTTGGAGCGGGGGCCCACCGGGGAGCTGTTTTTT. The chain uses TRBV7-9 and TRBJ2-2; 8 bases map to TRBD2. Losses at the gene ends were 7 bases for V and 4 bases for J; bases not matched to a gene: 14. The CDR3 runs 17 residues. Germline CDR1 reads SEHNR; CDR2 reads FQNEAQ (reference sequence).

The table lists this clonotype with a few counts. The chain employs TRBV19 and TRBJ1-1; D might be TRBD1 (5 bases). Trimming shortened V by 3 bases and J by 2 bases, and 7 bases separated the two germline ends. Germline values: CDR1 LNHDA, CDR2 SQIVND (reference sequence). The CDR3 has 13 amino acids. CDR3 loop: CASSIGGNTEAFF. CDR3 in DNA: TGTGCCAGTAGTATCGGGGGTAACACTGAAGCTTTCTTT.

This chain connects TRBV29-1 to TRBJ2-7, with 10 bases fitting TRBD1. This CDR3 is 14 amino acids long. Germline trimming cut 1 base from V and 3 bases from J; bases unmatched to any gene: 3. Germline V gives CDR1 SQVTM, CDR2 ANQGSEA. The CDR3: CSVEGTGGIYEQYF. CDR3 nucleotides: TGCAGCGTTGAAGGGACAGGGGGTATCTACGAGCAGTACTTC.

A few counts support this clonotype. The gene calls are TRBV5-6 and TRBJ1-1; 9 nucleotides align to TRBD1. Germline-derived CDR1 and CDR2 are SGHDT and YYEEEE. The CDR3 sequence is 14 residues long. Germline trimming cut 4 bases from V and 1 base from J; bases unmatched to any gene: 2. Written as DNA, the CDR3 is TGTGCCAGCAGCCGGACAGGGGAGAACACTGAAGCTTTCTTT. Its translation: CASSRTGENTEAFF.

This clonotype came up many times. The chain carries TRBV19 and TRBJ1-5; possibly TRBD1 for D (6 bases). V lost 9 bases, J lost 3 bases, and 12 bases lay in between. Germline V gives CDR1 LNHDA, CDR2 SQIVND (reference sequence). CDR3 length: 13 residues. The CDR3 reads CASAGTINQPQHF. The CDR3 DNA reads as TGTGCCAGCGCCGGGACAATCAATCAGCCCCAGCATTTT.

The chain is built from TRBV10-3 and TRBJ2-5; D remains unclear. V was clipped by 4 bases and J by 3 bases, with 12 bases between them. This CDR3 region has 14 residues. CDR1 and CDR2 (germline): ENHRY, SYGVKD. The CDR3 DNA reads as TGTGCCATCAGTGGGCCTGACTCGGAAGAGACCCAGTACTTC. Translation: CAISGPDSEETQYF.

The gene calls are TRBV12-3 or TRBV12-4 and TRBJ1-1; a possible D gene is TRBD1 (6 bases). Trimming pared 3 bases from V and 1 base from J, leaving 12 bases between. The CDR3 has 15 amino acids. The CDR3 spells CASSFWGARNTEAFF. Written as DNA, the CDR3 is TGTGCCAGCAGTTTTTGGGGGGCTCGGAACACTGAAGCTTTCTTT.

This clonotype was counted between two and nine times. CDR3 amino acids: CASSQGAGGNYNEQFF. The CDR3 coding sequence is TGTGCCAGCAGCCAGGGAGCGGGAGGTAACTACAATGAGCAGTTCTTC. The chain has TRBV3-1 and TRBJ2-1; 9 positions agree with TRBD2. Germline CDR1 and CDR2: LGHDT and YNNKEL (reference sequence). This CDR3 is 16 amino acids long. With 3 bases clipped from V and 3 bases from J, the junction kept 6 bases outside the gene matches.

This sequence joins TRBV28 and TRBJ2-4, with 7 bases fitting TRBD1. The ends lost 7 bases at V and 4 bases at J; junction bases unmatched: 4. The CDR3 length is 13 residues. Germline CDR1 reads MDHEN; CDR2 reads SYDVKM. The CDR3 here is CASTGDRKNIQYF. In DNA, the CDR3 is TGTGCCAGCACCGGGGACAGAAAAAACATTCAGTACTTC.

This clonotype was recorded at least ten times. CDR3 nucleotides: TGTGCCACCAGTGATTTTTCTCAACGTCGCAATGAGCAGTTCTTC. It translates to CATSDFSQRRNEQFF. V and J are TRBV24-1 and TRBJ2-1, with no clear D. CDR3 length: 15 amino acids. The germline gives CDR1 KGHDR, CDR2 SFDVKD. Trimming cost V 1 base and J 6 bases, with 12 bases left between them.

This rearrangement joins TRBV12-5 to TRBJ2-1, with 11 bases fitting TRBD2. Germline V CDR1 and CDR2: LGHNT, FRNRAP. The CDR3 has 17 residues. With 0 bases clipped from V and 6 bases from J, the junction kept 7 bases outside the gene matches. The CDR3 DNA follows: TGTGCTAGTGGTTTGGTCCGGGGACTAGCGGTTGGCAATGAGCAGTTCTTC. This encodes CASGLVRGLAVGNEQFF. Full variable domain (missing parts from reference TRBV12-5 and TRBJ2-1): DARVTQTPRHKVTEMGQEVTMRCQPILGHNTVFWYRQTMMQGLELLAYFRNRAPLDDSGMPKDRFSAEMPDATLATLKIQPSEPRDSAVYFCASGLVRGLAVGNEQFFGPGTRLTVL.

The V call is TRBV20-1, the J call TRBJ2-3; 10 nucleotides align to TRBD1. CDR1 and CDR2 from the germline V gene are DFQATT and SNEGSKA (reference sequence). Unmatched junction bases numbered 13, after V lost 6 bases and J lost 1 base. The CDR3 totals 17 residues. The CDR3 reads CSAPGWRDRGRTDTQYF. CDR3 nucleotide sequence: TGCAGTGCCCCAGGCTGGAGGGACAGGGGACGCACAGATACGCAGTATTTT.

This clonotype was recorded at least ten times. The chain combines TRBV30 with TRBJ1-5, with D possibly matching TRBD1 (6 bases). The CDR3 is 15 residues long. V lost 4 bases and J lost 2, with 15 bases in between. Per germline, CDR1 GTSNPN and CDR2 SVGIG (reference sequence). Here the CDR3 reads CAWTTEAGGNQPQHF. CDR3 DNA sequence: TGTGCCTGGACTACTGAGGCAGGGGGCAATCAGCCCCAGCATTTT.

The chain recombines TRBV5-1 with TRBJ1-2; the match to TRBD1 covers 7 bases. Germline V gene lookup returns CDR1 SGHRS and CDR2 YFSETQ. This CDR3 has 14 amino acids. Trimming removed 4 bases from V and 4 bases from J; junction bases left unmatched: 7. The CDR3: CASSADRKLYGYTF. The CDR3 DNA is TGCGCCAGCAGCGCGGACAGGAAACTCTATGGCTACACCTTC.

The chain couples TRBV7-9 to TRBJ2-7, with a possible D match to TRBD2 (6 bases). This CDR3 is built from 14 residues. The V end lost 3 bases, the J end lost 6 bases, and 15 bases lay between the germline ends. From germline, CDR1 is SEHNR and CDR2 FQNEAQ (reference sequence). The CDR3 DNA is TGTGCCAGCAGCTTGAGCGGGCTTTCCCCCGAGCAGTACTTC. This codes for CASSLSGLSPEQYF.

Points on this clonotype: A read error may explain this, as a much larger clone is one base away. This chain joins TRBV29-1 and TRBJ2-5, with 10 bases matching TRBD2. The germline V gene encodes CDR1 SQVTM and CDR2 ANQGSEA. The trim removed 7 bases at V and 1 base at J, leaving 21 bases unmatched. The CDR3 has 19 residues. CDR3 nucleotides: TGCAGCGGACGTTTAGTCCCACTAGCGGGAAATAGGGGCCAAGAGACCCAGTACTTC. Translation gives CSGRLVPLAGNRGQETQYF.

This clonotype was counted only a few times. The J gene is TRBJ2-1, the V gene TRBV29-1; 7 bases are shared with TRBD1. Germline V gene data show CDR1 as SQVTM and CDR2 as ANQGSEA. The CDR3 is 15 amino acids. V lost 6 bases, J lost 0 bases, and 8 bases stayed unmatched. The DNA for the CDR3 is TGCAGCGTCGGCCCGACAGGGCGCTCCTACAATGAGCAGTTCTTC. Amino acids: CSVGPTGRSYNEQFF.

The genes are TRBV20-1 and TRBJ1-1; 9 bases map to TRBD1. With 7 bases clipped from V and 5 bases from J, the junction kept 8 bases outside the gene matches. Germline loops: CDR1 DFQATT, CDR2 SNEGSKA (reference sequence). There are 13 residues in the CDR3. CDR3 protein: CSGAQGAYTEAFF. The CDR3 bases are TGCAGTGGGGCACAGGGGGCATATACTGAAGCTTTCTTT.

The rearrangement joins TRBV29-1 to TRBJ1-3; D remains ambiguous. The CDR3 totals 12 residues. V dropped 1 base and J dropped 6 bases, with 7 bases sitting between them. CDR1 and CDR2 from the germline V gene are SQVTM and ANQGSEA. In nucleotides, the CDR3 is TGCAGCGTTGAAGTATCCGAAAACACCATATATTTT. Translation: CSVEVSENTIYF. Filled out from reference TRBV29-1 and TRBJ1-3, the complete variable domain reads SAVISQKPSRDICQRGTSLTIQCQVDSQVTMMFWYRQQPGQSLTLIATANQGSEATYESGFVIDKFPISRPNLTFSTLTVSNMSPEDSSIYLCSVEVSENTIYFGEGSWLTVV.

V and J are TRBV27 and TRBJ2-7, with 11 bases that match TRBD1. This CDR3 region has 15 residues. V dropped 3 bases and J dropped 3; count of bases not matched to a gene: 4. From germline, CDR1 is MNHEY and CDR2 SMNVEV (reference sequence). This CDR3 reads CASSFQGTGGYEQYF. The CDR3, as DNA: TGTGCCAGCAGTTTCCAAGGGACAGGGGGCTACGAGCAGTACTTC.

The rearrangement joins TRBV12-3 or TRBV12-4 to TRBJ1-5, with 7 bases fitting TRBD1. The trim removed 10 bases at V and 7 bases at J, leaving 7 bases unmatched. CDR3 length equals 12 residues. Written as DNA, the CDR3 is TGTGCCACAAGGGGGCTGGGGCAGCCCCAGCATTTT. Amino acids: CATRGLGQPQHF.

This clonotype has ten or more counts. The chain recombines TRBV20-1 with TRBJ2-3; no clear D. Germline-derived CDR1 and CDR2 are DFQATT and SNEGSKA (reference sequence). The CDR3 length is 13 residues. Trimming cost V 5 bases and J 3 bases, with 12 bases left between them. In DNA, the CDR3 is TGCAGTGCTTCCCCGGATGCGACAGATACGCAGTATTTT. This sequence encodes CSASPDATDTQYF.

In its sample, this clonotype was seen many times. The rearrangement uses TRBV7-2 and TRBJ2-1; the D is unclear. The CDR3 spans 13 residues. The ends were cut back, 2 bases at V and 7 bases at J, with 9 bases in the middle. Germline CDR1 SGHTA, CDR2 FQGNSA. The CDR3 DNA is TGTGCCAGCAGCTTAAACCCCTCGAATGAGCAGTTCTTC. It encodes CASSLNPSNEQFF.

The sample holds a few counts of this clonotype. The V call is TRBV7-2, the J call TRBJ2-2, with D unresolved. Trimming shortened V by 5 bases and J by 1 base, and 5 bases separated the two germline ends. The CDR3 consists of 13 residues. Looked up from germline, CDR1 is SGHTA and CDR2 is FQGNSA. The CDR3 is CASSHKNTGELFF. The CDR3 DNA reads as TGTGCCAGCAGCCACAAGAACACCGGGGAGCTGTTTTTT.

This chain links TRBV6-5 with TRBJ2-7, with a tentative D call TRBD2 (6 bases). V was clipped by 1 base and J by 4 bases, with 14 bases between them. This CDR3 comprises 15 residues. Germline V lookup: CDR1 MNHEY, CDR2 SVGAGI. The CDR3 here is CASSYFRGGEYEQYF. CDR3 in DNA: TGTGCCAGCAGTTACTTTCGGGGAGGAGAATACGAGCAGTACTTC.

This clonotype was counted ten times or more. The chain recombines TRBV28 with TRBJ1-1, with D hard to call. This CDR3 is built from 10 residues. The germline gives CDR1 MDHEN, CDR2 SYDVKM. V lost 7 bases to trimming and J lost 0 bases, with 0 bases between them. In DNA, the CDR3 is TGTGCCAGCATGAACACTGAAGCTTTCTTT. Translating it yields CASMNTEAFF. Looking up the rest from reference TRBV28 and TRBJ1-1 gives the full variable domain: DVKVTQSSRYLVKRTGEKVFLECVQDMDHENMFWYRQDPGLGLRLIYFSYDVKMKEKGDIPEGYSVSREKKERFSLILESASTNQTSMYLCASMNTEAFFGQGTRLTVV.

In its sample, this clonotype was seen a few times. The genes are TRBV7-9 and TRBJ2-3; D gene uncertain. V dropped 2 bases and J dropped 2 bases, with 8 bases sitting between them. Germline loops: CDR1 SEHNR, CDR2 FQNEAQ (reference sequence). The CDR3 has 14 amino acids. DNA for the CDR3: TGTGCCAGCAGCTTAAAAGGCATCACAGATACGCAGTATTTT. This encodes CASSLKGITDTQYF.